This TCR beta chain was found in a study of OX40 agonist ivuxolimab in advanced cancers. Whole-study context: Partial responses occurred in three patients (one hepatocellular carcinoma, two cutaneous melanoma).

Whole-study findings and limits: The average count of expanded clones was higher among CD8+ T cells than among CD4+. At 0.1 to 3.0 mg/kg and by week 6, CD4+ and CD8+ T cells in the blood had expanded clonally.

The investigators sampled blood at baseline, at cycle 4 day 1, and at cycle 7 day 1. Sequenced by immunoSEQ multiplex PCR; TCRdb stores in-frame clones only, minus some. This table holds roughly 70,000 clones, about nine tenths found once. A note on this clone: Its antigen remains unknown.

CDR1 and CDR2 from the germline V gene are SGDLS and YYNGEE. The CDR3 is 15 amino acids. The V and J ends lost 6 bases and 4 bases respectively, with 17 bases between them. The chain joins TRBV9 to TRBJ1-3; perhaps TRBD1 as D (6 bases). The receptor was derived from an adult with an advanced solid tumor such as melanoma, head and neck, liver or kidney cancer. The starting material was CD4+ or CD8+ T cells sorted from blood, obtained in a trial of the OX40 agonist ivuxolimab. For the CDR3, the DNA is TGTGCCAGCACTCTCGGGTGGGGGCCAGGAAACACCATATATTTT. This sequence encodes CASTLGWGPGNTIYF.